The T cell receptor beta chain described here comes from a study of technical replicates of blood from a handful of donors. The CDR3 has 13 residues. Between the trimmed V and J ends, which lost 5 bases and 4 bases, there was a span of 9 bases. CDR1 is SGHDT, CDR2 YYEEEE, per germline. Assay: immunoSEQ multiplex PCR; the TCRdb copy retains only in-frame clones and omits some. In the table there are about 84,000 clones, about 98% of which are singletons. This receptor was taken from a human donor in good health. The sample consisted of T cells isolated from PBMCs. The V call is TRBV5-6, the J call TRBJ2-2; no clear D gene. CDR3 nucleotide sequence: TGTGCCAGCAGACGAAGGAGCACCGGGGAGCTGTTTTTT. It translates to CASRRRSTGELFF.